The source of this T cell receptor (beta chain) is a study of blood T cells in healthy people across ages. Regarding the study as a whole: Naive T cell percentage strongly correlated with TCR beta diversity.

The sample, about 9.2 milliliters of peripheral blood, was drawn from each donor. There were at least 5 micrograms of total RNA extracted from every sample. The trim removed 4 bases at V and 4 bases at J, leaving 14 bases unmatched. This CDR3 spans 17 amino acids. The germline V gene encodes CDR1 MNHNS and CDR2 SASEGT. A second PCR of 7 to 11 cycles used a sample-barcoded 5' primer and a J-beta primer mix. TCRdb re-analysed the 5' RACE reads in MiXCR, keeping a single row per CDR3 protein. The table shows over 1,500,000 distinct CDR3 sequences, with about 49% occurring only once. This clonotype was seen a single time. No antigen is known for it.

This clonotype originated in a woman between 40 and 50 years old in good health. Sequenced: blood. The chain couples TRBV6-1 to TRBJ2-5, with 8 nucleotides matching TRBD1. CDR3 amino acids: CASSAQGQAASRETQYF. The CDR3 region has the DNA TGTGCCAGCAGTGCCCAGGGACAGGCGGCTAGTCGAGAGACCCAGTACTTC.